This T cell receptor (beta chain) was retrieved from a study of control samples from healthy donors and cancer patients. Sequencing used immunoSEQ multiplex PCR; TCRdb keeps in-frame clones, though not all of them. The table lists about 410,000 clones, over 75% of them singletons, with around 6.4% in the top ten. This clone was found a few times. V was shortened by 4 bases and J by 3 bases, with 10 bases between the two germline ends. Germline CDR1 reads MNHEY; CDR2 reads SVGAGI. CDR3 size: 13 residues. Material for sequencing was PBMCs. This sequence joins TRBV6-5 and TRBJ2-7; maybe TRBD1 (5 bases). This receptor was obtained from a man in his forties with head and neck cancer. The CDR3 DNA reads as TGTGCCAGCAGTTGGCGACAGAACTACGAGCAGTACTTC. Amino acid sequence: CASSWRQNYEQYF.